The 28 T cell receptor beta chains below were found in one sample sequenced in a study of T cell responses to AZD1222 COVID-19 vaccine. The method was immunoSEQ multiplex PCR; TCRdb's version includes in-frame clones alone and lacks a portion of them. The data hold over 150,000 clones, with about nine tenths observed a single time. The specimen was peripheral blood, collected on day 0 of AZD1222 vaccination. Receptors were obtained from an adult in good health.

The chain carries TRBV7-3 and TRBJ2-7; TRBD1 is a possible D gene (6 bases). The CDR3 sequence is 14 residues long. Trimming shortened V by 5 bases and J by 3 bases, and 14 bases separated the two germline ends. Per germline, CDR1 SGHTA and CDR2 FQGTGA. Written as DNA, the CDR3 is TGTGCCAGCAGCAAAAGGCCAGGGGACTACGAGCAGTACTTC. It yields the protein CASSKRPGDYEQYF.

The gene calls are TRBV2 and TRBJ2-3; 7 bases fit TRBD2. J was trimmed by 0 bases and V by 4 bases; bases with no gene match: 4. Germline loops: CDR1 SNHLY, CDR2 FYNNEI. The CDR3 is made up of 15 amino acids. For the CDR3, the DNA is TGTGCCAGCAGTGCCCAGCGGGGAAGCACAGATACGCAGTATTTT. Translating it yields CASSAQRGSTDTQYF. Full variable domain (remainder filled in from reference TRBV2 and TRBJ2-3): EPEVTQTPSHQVTQMGQEVILRCVPISNHLYFYWYRQILGQKVEFLVSFYNNEISEKSEIFDDQFSVERPDGSNFTLKIRSTKLEDSAMYFCASSAQRGSTDTQYFGPGTRLTVL.

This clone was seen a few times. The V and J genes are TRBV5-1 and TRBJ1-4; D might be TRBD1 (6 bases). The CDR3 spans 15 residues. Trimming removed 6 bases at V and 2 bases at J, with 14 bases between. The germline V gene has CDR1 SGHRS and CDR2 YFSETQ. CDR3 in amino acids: CASTLGGLTNEKLFF. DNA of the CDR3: TGCGCCAGCACCCTTGGGGGCCTGACTAATGAAAAACTGTTTTTT.

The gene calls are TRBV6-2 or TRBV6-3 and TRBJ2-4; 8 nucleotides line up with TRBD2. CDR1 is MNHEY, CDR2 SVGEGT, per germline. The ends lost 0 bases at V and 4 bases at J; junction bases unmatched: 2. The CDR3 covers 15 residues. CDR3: CASSYSLAEKNIQYF. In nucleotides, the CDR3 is TGTGCCAGCAGTTACTCACTAGCGGAAAAAAACATTCAGTACTTC.

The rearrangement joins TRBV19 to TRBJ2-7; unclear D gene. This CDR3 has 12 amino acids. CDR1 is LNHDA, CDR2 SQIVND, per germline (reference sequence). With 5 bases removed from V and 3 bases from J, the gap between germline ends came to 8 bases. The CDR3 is CASSLVGYEQYF. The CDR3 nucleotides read TGTGCCAGTAGTTTGGTGGGCTACGAGCAGTACTTC. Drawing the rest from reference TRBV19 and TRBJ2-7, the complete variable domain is DGGITQSPKYLFRKEGQNVTLSCEQNLNHDAMYWYRQDPGQGLRLIYYSQIVNDFQKGDIAEGYSVSREKKESFPLTVTSAQKNPTAFYLCASSLVGYEQYFGPGTRLTVT.

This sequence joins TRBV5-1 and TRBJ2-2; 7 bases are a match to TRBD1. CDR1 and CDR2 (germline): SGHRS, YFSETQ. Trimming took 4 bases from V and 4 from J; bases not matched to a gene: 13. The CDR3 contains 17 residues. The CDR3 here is CASSPKGTAAGTGELFF. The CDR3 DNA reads TGCGCCAGCAGCCCAAAGGGGACAGCGGCGGGCACCGGGGAGCTGTTTTTT. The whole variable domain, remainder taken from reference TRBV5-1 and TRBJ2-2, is KAGVTQTPRYLIKTRGQQVTLSCSPISGHRSVSWYQQTPGQGLQFLFEYFSETQRNKGNFPGRFSGRQFSNSRSEMNVSTLELGDSALYLCASSPKGTAAGTGELFFGEGSRLTVL.

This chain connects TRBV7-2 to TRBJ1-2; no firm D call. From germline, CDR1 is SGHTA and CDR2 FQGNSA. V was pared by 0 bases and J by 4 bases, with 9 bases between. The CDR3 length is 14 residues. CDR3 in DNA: TGTGCCAGCAGCTTAGCTGCCGAATTCTATGGCTACACCTTC. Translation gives CASSLAAEFYGYTF.

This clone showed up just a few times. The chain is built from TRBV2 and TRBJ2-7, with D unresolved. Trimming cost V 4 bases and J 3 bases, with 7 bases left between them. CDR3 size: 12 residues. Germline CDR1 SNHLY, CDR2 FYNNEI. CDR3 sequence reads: CASSGDNYEQYF. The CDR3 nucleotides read TGTGCCAGCAGTGGAGACAACTACGAGCAGTACTTC.

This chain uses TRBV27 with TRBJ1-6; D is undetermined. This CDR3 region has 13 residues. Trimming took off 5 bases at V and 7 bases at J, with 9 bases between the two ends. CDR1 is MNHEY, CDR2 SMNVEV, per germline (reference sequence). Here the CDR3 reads CASSILLNSPLHF. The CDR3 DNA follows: TGTGCCAGCAGTATCCTACTGAATTCACCCCTCCACTTT.

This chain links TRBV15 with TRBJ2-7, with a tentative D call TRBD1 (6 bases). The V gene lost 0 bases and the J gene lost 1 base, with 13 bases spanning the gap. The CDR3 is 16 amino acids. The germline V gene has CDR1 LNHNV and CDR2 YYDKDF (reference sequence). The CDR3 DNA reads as TGTGCCACCAGCAGAGATAAGGGGGTCACGTCCTACGAGCAGTACTTC. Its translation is CATSRDKGVTSYEQYF.

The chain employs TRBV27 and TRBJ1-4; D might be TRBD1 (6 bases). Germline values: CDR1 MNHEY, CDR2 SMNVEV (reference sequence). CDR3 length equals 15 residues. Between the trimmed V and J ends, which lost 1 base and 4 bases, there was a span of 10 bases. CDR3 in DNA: TGTGCCAGCAGTTTATGGCAGGGGAGTAATGAAAAACTGTTTTTT. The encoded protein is CASSLWQGSNEKLFF.

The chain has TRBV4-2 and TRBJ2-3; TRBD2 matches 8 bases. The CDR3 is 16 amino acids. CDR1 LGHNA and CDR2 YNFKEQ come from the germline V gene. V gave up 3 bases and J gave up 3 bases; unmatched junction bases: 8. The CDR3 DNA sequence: TGTGCCAGCAGCCAGACACCAGCGGGGGTTACAGATACGCAGTATTTT. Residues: CASSQTPAGVTDTQYF.

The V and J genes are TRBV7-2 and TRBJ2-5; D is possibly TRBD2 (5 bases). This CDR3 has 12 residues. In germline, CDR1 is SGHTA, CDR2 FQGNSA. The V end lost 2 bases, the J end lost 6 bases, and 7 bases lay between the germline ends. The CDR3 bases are TGTGCCAGCAGCTTATCGGGAAAGACCCAGTACTTC. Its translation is CASSLSGKTQYF.

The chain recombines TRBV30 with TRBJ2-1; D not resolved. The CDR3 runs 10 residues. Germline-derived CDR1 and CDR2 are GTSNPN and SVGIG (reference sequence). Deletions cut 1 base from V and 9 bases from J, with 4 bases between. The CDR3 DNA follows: TGTGCCTGGAGTGGAGGTGAGCAGTTCTTC. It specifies CAWSGGEQFF. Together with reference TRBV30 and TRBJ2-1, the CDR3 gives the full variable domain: SQTIHQWPATLVQPVGSPLSLECTVEGTSNPNLYWYRQAAGRGLQLLFYSVGIGQISSEVPQNLSASRPQDRQFILSSKKLLLSDSGFYLCAWSGGEQFFGPGTRLTVL.

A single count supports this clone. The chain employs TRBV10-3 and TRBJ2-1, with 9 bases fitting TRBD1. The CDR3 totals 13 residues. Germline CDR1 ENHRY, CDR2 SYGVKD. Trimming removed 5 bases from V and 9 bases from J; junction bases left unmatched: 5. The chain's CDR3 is CAISPNRGPEQFF. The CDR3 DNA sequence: TGTGCCATCAGTCCGAACAGGGGGCCTGAGCAGTTCTTC.

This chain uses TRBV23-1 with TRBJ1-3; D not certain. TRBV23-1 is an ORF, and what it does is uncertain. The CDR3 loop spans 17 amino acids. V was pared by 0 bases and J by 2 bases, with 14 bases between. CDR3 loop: CASSQSSQEYPGNTIYF. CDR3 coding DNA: TGCGCCAGCAGTCAATCGAGCCAGGAATACCCTGGAAACACCATATATTTT.

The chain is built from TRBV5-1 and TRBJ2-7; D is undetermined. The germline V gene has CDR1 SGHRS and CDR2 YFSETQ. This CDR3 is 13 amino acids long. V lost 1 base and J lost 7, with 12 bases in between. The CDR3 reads CASSLSGPTEQYF. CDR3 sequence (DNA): TGCGCCAGCAGCTTGTCAGGTCCTACGGAGCAGTACTTC.

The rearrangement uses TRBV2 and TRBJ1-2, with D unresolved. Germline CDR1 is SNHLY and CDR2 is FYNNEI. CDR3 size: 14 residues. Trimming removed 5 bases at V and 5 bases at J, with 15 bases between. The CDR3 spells CASSPPGSQYGYTF. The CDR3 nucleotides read TGTGCCAGCAGTCCGCCGGGATCTCAATATGGCTACACCTTC.

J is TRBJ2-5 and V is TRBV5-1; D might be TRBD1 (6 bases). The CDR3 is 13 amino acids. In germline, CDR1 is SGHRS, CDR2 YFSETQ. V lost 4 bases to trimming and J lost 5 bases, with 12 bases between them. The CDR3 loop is CASSNRAEETQYF. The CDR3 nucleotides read TGCGCCAGCAGCAACAGGGCCGAGGAGACCCAGTACTTC. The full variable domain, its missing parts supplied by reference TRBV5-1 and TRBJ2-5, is KAGVTQTPRYLIKTRGQQVTLSCSPISGHRSVSWYQQTPGQGLQFLFEYFSETQRNKGNFPGRFSGRQFSNSRSEMNVSTLELGDSALYLCASSNRAEETQYFGPGTRLLVL.

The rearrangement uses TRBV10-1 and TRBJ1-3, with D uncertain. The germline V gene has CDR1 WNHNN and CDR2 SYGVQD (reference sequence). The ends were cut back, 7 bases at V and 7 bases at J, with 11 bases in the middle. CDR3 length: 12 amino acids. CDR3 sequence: CASTEPGNTIYF. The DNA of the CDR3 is TGCGCCAGCACCGAGCCGGGGAACACCATATATTTT.

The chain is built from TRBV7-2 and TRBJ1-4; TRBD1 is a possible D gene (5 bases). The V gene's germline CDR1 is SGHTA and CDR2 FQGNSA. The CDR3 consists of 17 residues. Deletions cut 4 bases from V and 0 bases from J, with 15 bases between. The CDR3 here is CASSSKRQRPTNEKLFF. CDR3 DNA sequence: TGTGCCAGCAGCTCCAAACGACAGCGCCCAACTAATGAAAAACTGTTTTTT.

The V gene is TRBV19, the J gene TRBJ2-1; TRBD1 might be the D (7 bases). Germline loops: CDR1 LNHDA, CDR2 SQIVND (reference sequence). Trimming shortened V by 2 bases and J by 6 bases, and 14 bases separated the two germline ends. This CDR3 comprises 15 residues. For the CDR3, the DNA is TGTGCCAGTAGTATATCGGAGGGGACAGTCAATGAGCAGTTCTTC. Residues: CASSISEGTVNEQFF.

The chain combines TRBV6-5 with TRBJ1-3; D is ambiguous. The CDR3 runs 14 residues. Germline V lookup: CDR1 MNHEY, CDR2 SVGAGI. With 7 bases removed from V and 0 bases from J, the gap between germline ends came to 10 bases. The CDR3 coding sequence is TGTGCCAGCAAATATGACTTCTCTGGAAACACCATATATTTT. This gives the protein CASKYDFSGNTIYF.

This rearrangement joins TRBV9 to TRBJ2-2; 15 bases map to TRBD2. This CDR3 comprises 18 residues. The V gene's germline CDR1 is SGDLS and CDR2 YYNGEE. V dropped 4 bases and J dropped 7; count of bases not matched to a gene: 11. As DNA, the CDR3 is TGTGCCAGCAGCCTACGGGGCGGGGGACTAGCGGGAGGCGGGGAGCTGTTTTTT. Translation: CASSLRGGGLAGGGELFF.

The CDR3 DNA follows: TGTGCCAGCAGTGAAGGGCAGGGGGCTAGGGAGACCCAGTACTTC. Translation gives CASSEGQGARETQYF. V and J are TRBV25-1 and TRBJ2-5, with 8 positions matching TRBD1. Germline V gene lookup returns CDR1 MGHDK and CDR2 SYGVNS. V shed 2 bases, J shed 5 bases, and the junction held 7 bases outside the gene matches. The CDR3 runs to 15 residues.

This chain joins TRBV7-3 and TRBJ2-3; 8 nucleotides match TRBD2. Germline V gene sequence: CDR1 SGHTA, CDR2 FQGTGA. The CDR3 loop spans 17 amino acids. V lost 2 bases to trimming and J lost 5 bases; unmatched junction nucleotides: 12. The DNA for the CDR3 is TGTGCCAGCAGCTTACTCGGGACGGGGGGGCCGGTAGATACGCAGTATTTT. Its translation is CASSLLGTGGPVDTQYF.

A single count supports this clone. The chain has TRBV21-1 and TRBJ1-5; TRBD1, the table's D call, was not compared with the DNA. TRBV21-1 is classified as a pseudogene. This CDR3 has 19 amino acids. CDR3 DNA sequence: TGTGCCAGCAGCAAATCGACAGGGATTCAACATCTTCCTATTCAGCCCCAGCATTTT. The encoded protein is CASSKSTGIQHLPIQPQHF.

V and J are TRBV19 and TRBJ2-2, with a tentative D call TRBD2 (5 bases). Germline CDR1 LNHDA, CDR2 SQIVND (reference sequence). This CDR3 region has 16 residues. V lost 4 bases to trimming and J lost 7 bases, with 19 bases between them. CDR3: CASSSRVSRRNGELFF. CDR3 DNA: TGTGCCAGTAGTAGTCGGGTTAGTAGGAGGAACGGGGAGCTGTTTTTT. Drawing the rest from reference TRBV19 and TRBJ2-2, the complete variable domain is DGGITQSPKYLFRKEGQNVTLSCEQNLNHDAMYWYRQDPGQGLRLIYYSQIVNDFQKGDIAEGYSVSREKKESFPLTVTSAQKNPTAFYLCASSSRVSRRNGELFFGEGSRLTVL.